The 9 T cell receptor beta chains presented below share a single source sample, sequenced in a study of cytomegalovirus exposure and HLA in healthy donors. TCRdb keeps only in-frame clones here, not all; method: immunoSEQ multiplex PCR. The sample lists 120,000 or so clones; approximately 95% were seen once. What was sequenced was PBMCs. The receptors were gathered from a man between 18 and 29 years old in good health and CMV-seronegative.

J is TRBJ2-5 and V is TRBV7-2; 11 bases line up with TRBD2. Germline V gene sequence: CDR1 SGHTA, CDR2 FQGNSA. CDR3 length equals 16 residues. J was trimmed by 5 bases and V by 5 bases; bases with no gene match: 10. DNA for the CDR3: TGTGCCAGCAGCCCCGTTAGCGGGAGGGCCATGGAGACCCAGTACTTC. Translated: CASSPVSGRAMETQYF.

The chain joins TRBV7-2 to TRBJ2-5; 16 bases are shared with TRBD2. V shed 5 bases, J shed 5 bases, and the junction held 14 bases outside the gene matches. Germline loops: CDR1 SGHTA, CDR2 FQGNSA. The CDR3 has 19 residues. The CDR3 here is CASSRDGTSGRALRETQYF. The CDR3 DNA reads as TGTGCCAGCAGCAGAGATGGGACTAGCGGGAGGGCCTTGAGGGAGACCCAGTACTTC.

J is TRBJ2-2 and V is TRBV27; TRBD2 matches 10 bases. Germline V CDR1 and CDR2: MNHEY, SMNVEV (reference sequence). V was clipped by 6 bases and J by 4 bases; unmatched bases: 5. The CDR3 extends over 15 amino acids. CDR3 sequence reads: CASRRTSGLTGELFF. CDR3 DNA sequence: TGTGCCAGCAGAAGGACTAGCGGTCTCACCGGGGAGCTGTTTTTT.

The CDR3 DNA reads TGTGCCTCCAGACAGGGGACCCACGAGCAGTACTTC. Translated, it gives CASRQGTHEQYF. This chain joins TRBV30 and TRBJ2-7; 8 bases line up with TRBD1. The V segment lost 7 bases and the J segment 5 bases; nucleotides outside the gene matches: 7. The CDR3 has 12 residues. CDR1 GTSNPN and CDR2 SVGIG come from the germline V gene (reference sequence). The variable domain in full, completed from reference TRBV30 and TRBJ2-7, reads SQTIHQWPATLVQPVGSPLSLECTVEGTSNPNLYWYRQAAGRGLQLLFYSVGIGQISSEVPQNLSASRPQDRQFILSSKKLLLSDSGFYLCASRQGTHEQYFGPGTRLTVT.

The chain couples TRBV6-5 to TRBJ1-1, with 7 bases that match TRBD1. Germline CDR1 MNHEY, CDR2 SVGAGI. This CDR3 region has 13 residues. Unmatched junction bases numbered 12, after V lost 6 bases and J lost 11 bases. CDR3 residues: CASSDRDSWQAFF. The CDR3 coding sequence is TGTGCCAGCAGCGATAGGGACAGTTGGCAGGCTTTCTTT.

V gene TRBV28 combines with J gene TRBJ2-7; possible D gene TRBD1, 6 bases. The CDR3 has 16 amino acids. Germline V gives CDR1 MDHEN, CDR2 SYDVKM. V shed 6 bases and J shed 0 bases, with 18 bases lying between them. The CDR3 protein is CASRTGGGTSSYEQYF. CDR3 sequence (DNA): TGTGCCAGCAGAACAGGTGGGGGCACTAGCTCCTACGAGCAGTACTTC.

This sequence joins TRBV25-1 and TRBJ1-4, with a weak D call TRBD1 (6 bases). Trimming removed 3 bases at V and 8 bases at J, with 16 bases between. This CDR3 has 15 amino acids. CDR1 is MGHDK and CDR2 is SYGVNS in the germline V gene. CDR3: CASSDLWRGGEKLFF. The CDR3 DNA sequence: TGTGCCAGCAGTGACCTCTGGAGGGGGGGGGAAAAACTGTTTTTT. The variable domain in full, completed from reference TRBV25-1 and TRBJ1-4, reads EADIYQTPRYLVIGTGKKITLECSQTMGHDKMYWYQQDPGMELHLIHYSYGVNSTEKGDLSSESTVSRIRTEHFPLTLESARPSHTSQYLCASSDLWRGGEKLFFGSGTQLSVL.

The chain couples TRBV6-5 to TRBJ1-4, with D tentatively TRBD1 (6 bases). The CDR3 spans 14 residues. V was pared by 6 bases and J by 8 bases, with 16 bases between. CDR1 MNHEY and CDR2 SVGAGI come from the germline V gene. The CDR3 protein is CASRLDRSREKLFF. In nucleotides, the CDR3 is TGTGCCAGCAGGTTAGACAGGTCGAGAGAAAAACTGTTTTTT.

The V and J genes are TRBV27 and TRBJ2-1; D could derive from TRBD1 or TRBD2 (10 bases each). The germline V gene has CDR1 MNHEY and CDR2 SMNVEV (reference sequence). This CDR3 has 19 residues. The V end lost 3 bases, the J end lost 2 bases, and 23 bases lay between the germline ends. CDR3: CASSLTTGGGLAAYNEQFF. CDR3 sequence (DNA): TGTGCCAGCAGTTTGACGACAGGGGGCGGACTAGCGGCCTACAATGAGCAGTTCTTC.